This TCR beta chain was captured in a study of control samples from healthy donors and cancer patients. Trimming removed 3 bases from V and 0 bases from J, with 9 bases in between. Germline CDR1 is SGHDN and CDR2 is FVKESK. This CDR3 region has 15 residues. This clone was counted once. The method was immunoSEQ multiplex PCR; TCRdb's version includes in-frame clones alone and lacks a portion of them. This repertoire shows 68,000 or so clones, about 83% found once; its top ten account for less than 20%. This TCR came from a man between 60 and 75 years old in good health. V is TRBV14 and J is TRBJ2-1; tentatively, D is TRBD2 (6 bases). The specimen was blood. CDR3 protein: CASSQGLSSYNEQFF. The CDR3 DNA sequence: TGTGCCAGCAGCCAGGGACTTAGCTCCTACAATGAGCAGTTCTTC.